The 8 T cell receptor beta chains given below trace back to one sample, sequenced in a study of shared clonotypes between healthy human individuals. TCRdb's copy holds only in-frame clones and misses some; the assay was immunoSEQ multiplex PCR. The table records around 530,000 clones, roughly four fifths of them present only once. Material for sequencing was PBMCs. These receptors all come from a woman in her forties in good health. Some clones in this sample may be carry-over from other donors' samples.

The table lists this clone with a few counts. The chain couples TRBV9 to TRBJ2-3; no firm D call. V lost 3 bases and J lost 3, with 8 bases in between. The CDR3 sequence is 13 residues long. CDR1 SGDLS and CDR2 YYNGEE come from the germline V gene. The CDR3 bases are TGTGCCAGCAGCGCCATTGTAACAGATACGCAGTATTTT. Encoded protein: CASSAIVTDTQYF. The entire variable domain, with the rest obtained from reference TRBV9 and TRBJ2-3, is as follows: DSGVTQTPKHLITATGQRVTLRCSPRSGDLSVYWYQQSLDQGLQFLIQYYNGEERAKGNILERFSAQQFPDLHSELNLSSLELGDSALYFCASSAIVTDTQYFGPGTRLTVL.

V usage is TRBV9 and J usage is TRBJ2-3; 9 bases are shared with TRBD2. This CDR3 region has 16 residues. Germline V lookup: CDR1 SGDLS, CDR2 YYNGEE. J lost 4 bases, V lost 3 bases, and 9 bases had no gene match. Written as DNA, the CDR3 is TGTGCCAGCAGCGGATATAGCGGGAGCGGGGCAGATACGCAGTATTTT. It encodes CASSGYSGSGADTQYF.

The CDR3 region is CASSSDRERDTQYF. In DNA form, the CDR3 reads TGTGCCAGCAGCTCGGACAGGGAGCGAGATACGCAGTATTTT. The J gene is TRBJ2-3, the V gene TRBV7-9; 8 bases are shared with TRBD1. This CDR3 region has 14 residues. CDR1 and CDR2 (germline): SEHNR, FQNEAQ (reference sequence). Trimming at V came to 4 bases and at J to 5 bases, leaving 5 bases not matched to a gene.

The CDR3 sequence is CASRVDRGRRYTF. Written as DNA, the CDR3 is TGTGCCAGCAGAGTGGACAGGGGACGTCGCTACACCTTC. This sequence joins TRBV28 and TRBJ1-2, with 9 positions matching TRBD1. The CDR3 consists of 13 residues. In germline, CDR1 is MDHEN, CDR2 SYDVKM. The trim removed 6 bases at V and 9 bases at J, leaving 8 bases unmatched.

The V call is TRBV11-3, the J call TRBJ2-2; the D is unclear. V was cut by 5 bases and J by 2 bases, with 9 bases left in between. The CDR3 loop spans 14 amino acids. Germline CDR1 is SGHNT and CDR2 is YENEEA. CDR3: CASSTGLNTGELFF. CDR3 sequence (DNA): TGTGCCAGCAGCACGGGCCTAAACACCGGGGAGCTGTTTTTT.

The gene calls are TRBV5-1 and TRBJ1-4; tentatively, D is TRBD1 (5 bases). Between the trimmed V and J ends, which lost 4 bases and 3 bases, there was a span of 13 bases. Germline V lookup: CDR1 SGHRS, CDR2 YFSETQ. The CDR3 extends over 15 amino acids. The CDR3 nucleotides are TGCGCCAGCAGCCTCAGGGAGTTGGCTAATGAAAAACTGTTTTTT. It codes for CASSLRELANEKLFF.

The V and J genes are TRBV5-1 and TRBJ2-7; 8 nucleotides align to TRBD1. CDR1 SGHRS and CDR2 YFSETQ come from the germline V gene. Trimming at V came to 4 bases and at J to 1 base, leaving 4 bases not matched to a gene. There are 14 residues in the CDR3. CDR3 sequence (DNA): TGCGCCAGCAGCCCGGGACAGGAGTCCTACGAGCAGTACTTC. Amino acid sequence: CASSPGQESYEQYF.

In this sample, this clone is medium-sized. V is TRBV20-1 and J is TRBJ1-2, with D perhaps matching TRBD1 (5 bases). This CDR3 spans 11 amino acids. The germline V gene has CDR1 DFQATT and CDR2 SNEGSKA (reference sequence). Trimming shortened V by 5 bases and J by 9 bases, and 13 bases separated the two germline ends. This CDR3 is CSAEGERRYTF. The CDR3 DNA follows: TGCAGTGCTGAAGGGGAGCGACGCTACACCTTC.